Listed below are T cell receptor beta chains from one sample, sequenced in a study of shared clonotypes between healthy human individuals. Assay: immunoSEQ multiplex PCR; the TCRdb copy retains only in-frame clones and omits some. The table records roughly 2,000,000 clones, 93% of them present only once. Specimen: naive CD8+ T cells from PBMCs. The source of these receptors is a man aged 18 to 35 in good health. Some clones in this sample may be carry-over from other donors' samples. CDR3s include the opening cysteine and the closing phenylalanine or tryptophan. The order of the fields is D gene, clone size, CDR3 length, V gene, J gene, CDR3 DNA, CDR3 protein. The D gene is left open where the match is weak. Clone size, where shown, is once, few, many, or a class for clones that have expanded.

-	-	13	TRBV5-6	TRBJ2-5	TGTGCCAGCAGCGGGGCAGGGGTCGAGACCCAGTACTTC	CASSGAGVETQYF
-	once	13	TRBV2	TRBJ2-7	TGTGCCAGCAGCGGGGCCGTTTTCTACGAGCAGTACTTC	CASSGAVFYEQYF
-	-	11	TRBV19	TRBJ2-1	TGTGCCAGTAGTACCCTCAATGAGCAGTTCTTC	CASSTLNEQFF
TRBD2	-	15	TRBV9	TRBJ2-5	TGTGCCAGCAGCGTATCGGCGGGAGGGCGCGAGACCCAGTACTTC	CASSVSAGGRETQYF
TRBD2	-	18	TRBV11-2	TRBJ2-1	TGTGCCAGCAGCTTAGGGCGGCCTAGCGGCCTGATTGGGCATGAGCAGTTCTTC	CASSLGRPSGLIGHEQFF
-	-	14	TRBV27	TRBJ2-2	TGTGCCAGCAGTCCGGGACTCTATACCGGGGAGCTGTTTTTT	CASSPGLYTGELFF
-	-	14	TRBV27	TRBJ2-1	TGTGCCAGCAGTTTTGCGGGTCGCGGAGATGAGCAGTTCTTC	CASSFAGRGDEQFF
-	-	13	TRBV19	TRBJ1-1	TGTGCCAGTAGTTCAGGGTTTTACACTGAAGCTTTCTTT	CASSSGFYTEAFF
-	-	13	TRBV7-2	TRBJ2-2	TGTGCCAGCAGGGGGTGGAACACCGGGGAGCTGTTTTTT	CASRGWNTGELFF
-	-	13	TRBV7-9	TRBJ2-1	TGTGCCAGCAGCTTAGAACTGTACAATGAGCAGTTCTTC	CASSLELYNEQFF
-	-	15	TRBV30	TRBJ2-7	TGTGCCTGGATCCCAATCGACGGGGAGTCCTACGAGCAGTACTTC	CAWIPIDGESYEQYF
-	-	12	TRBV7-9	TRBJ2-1	TGTGCCAGCAGCCAGGGACGTCTGGAGCAGTTCTTC	CASSQGRLEQFF
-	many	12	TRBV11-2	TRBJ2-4	TGTGCCAGCAGAGCGGACGCAAACATTCAGTACTTC	CASRADANIQYF
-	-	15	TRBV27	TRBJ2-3	TGTGCCAGCAGTTTACTGACAGATAGCACAGATACGCAGTATTTT	CASSLLTDSTDTQYF
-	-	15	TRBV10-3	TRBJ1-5	TGTGCCATCAGTGAGGGGGGAGGCGGCAATCAGCCCCAGCATTTT	CAISEGGGGNQPQHF
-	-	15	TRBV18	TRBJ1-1	TGTGCCAGCTCACCACCCCTTCGACAGAACACTGAAGCTTTCTTT	CASSPPLRQNTEAFF
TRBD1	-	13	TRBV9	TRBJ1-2	TGTGCCAGCAGCGGAGGGACAGGGAAGGGCTACACCTTC	CASSGGTGKGYTF
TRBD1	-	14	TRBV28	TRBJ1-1	TGTGCCAGCAGCTATACAGGGGAGGGCACTGAAGCTTTCTTT	CASSYTGEGTEAFF
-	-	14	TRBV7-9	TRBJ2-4	TGTGCCAGCAGCTTAGGAGTAGCCAAAAACATTCAGTACTTC	CASSLGVAKNIQYF
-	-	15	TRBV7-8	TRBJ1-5	TGTGCCAGCAGCTTAGCCGGGAGAAGCAATCAGCCCCAGCATTTT	CASSLAGRSNQPQHF
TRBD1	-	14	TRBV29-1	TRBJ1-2	TGCAGCGTGTTGGGGACAGTCGCCTTCTATGGCTACACCTTC	CSVLGTVAFYGYTF
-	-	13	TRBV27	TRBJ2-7	TGTGCCAGCAGTAGCAGGGGATCCTACGAGCAGTACTTC	CASSSRGSYEQYF
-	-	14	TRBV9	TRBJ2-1	TGTGCCAGCAGCATAACCGGAGGGTACAATGAGCAGTTCTTC	CASSITGGYNEQFF
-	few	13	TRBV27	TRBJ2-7	TGTGCCAGCAGTAGAGGCGGACCCTACGAGCAGTACTTC	CASSRGGPYEQYF
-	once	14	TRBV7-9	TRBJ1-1	TGTGCCAGCAGCTGGGGGGAGGGAACCACTGAAGCTTTCTTT	CASSWGEGTTEAFF
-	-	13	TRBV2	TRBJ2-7	TGTGCCAGCATGGCGGGCATCTCCTACGAGCAGTACTTC	CASMAGISYEQYF
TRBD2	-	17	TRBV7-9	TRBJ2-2	TGTGCCAGCAGCCGGACTAGCGGGGGGAGCTACACCGGGGAGCTGTTTTTT	CASSRTSGGSYTGELFF
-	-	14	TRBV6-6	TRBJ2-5	TGTGCCAGCAGTGCAACCAAGACCCAAGAGACCCAGTACTTC	CASSATKTQETQYF
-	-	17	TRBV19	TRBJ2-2	TGTGCCAGTAGTATCCTCAAAGGTCCAGGATACACCGGGGAGCTGTTTTTT	CASSILKGPGYTGELFF
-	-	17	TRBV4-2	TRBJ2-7	TGTGCCAGCAGCCGCTCCTCGCGAGAGGGGGTGACCTACGAGCAGTACTTC	CASSRSSREGVTYEQYF
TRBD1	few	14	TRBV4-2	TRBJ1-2	TGTGCCAGCAGCCAACAGGGGGCCCCCTATGGCTACACCTTC	CASSQQGAPYGYTF
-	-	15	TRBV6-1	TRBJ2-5	TGTGCCAGCAGTGAAACGTGGGGAGTTACAGAGACCCAGTACTTC	CASSETWGVTETQYF
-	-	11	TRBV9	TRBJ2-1	TGTGCCAGCAGCCTTAGCAATGAGCAGTTCTTC	CASSLSNEQFF
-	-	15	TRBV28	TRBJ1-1	TGTGCCAGCACTTGGGTCAGGGAACTGGGCACTGAAGCTTTCTTT	CASTWVRELGTEAFF
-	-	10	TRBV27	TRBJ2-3	TGTGCCAGCGTTAGGGATACGCAGTATTTT	CASVRDTQYF
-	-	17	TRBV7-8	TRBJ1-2	TGTGCCAGCAGCTCATACCCCTGGGGGGCGGTTAACTATGGCTACACCTTC	CASSSYPWGAVNYGYTF
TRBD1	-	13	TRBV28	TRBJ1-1	TGTGCCAGCAGGTCGACAGGGATCACTGAAGCTTTCTTT	CASRSTGITEAFF
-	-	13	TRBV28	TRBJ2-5	TGTGCCAGCAGTTTTGGCGGCCAAGAGACCCAGTACTTC	CASSFGGQETQYF
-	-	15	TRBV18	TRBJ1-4	TGTGCCAGCTCACAGCCACCAGGCGGAGATGAAAAACTGTTTTTT	CASSQPPGGDEKLFF
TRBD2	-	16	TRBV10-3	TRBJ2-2	TGTGCCATCAGTTTTACTAGCGGGAGGAACACCGGGGAGCTGTTTTTT	CAISFTSGRNTGELFF
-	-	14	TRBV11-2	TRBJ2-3	TGTGCCAGCAGCTCAGACGGGTTTGGAGATACGCAGTATTTT	CASSSDGFGDTQYF
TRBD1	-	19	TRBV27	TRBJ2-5	TGTGCCAGCGGAAATCCGGGACAGGGGGTCGGGCGGGAAGGGGAGACCCAGTACTTC	CASGNPGQGVGREGETQYF
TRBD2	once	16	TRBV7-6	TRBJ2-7	TGTGCCAGCAGCTTCAGACTAGCGGGAGGGCCCTACGAGCAGTACTTC	CASSFRLAGGPYEQYF
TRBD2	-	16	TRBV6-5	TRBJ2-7	TGTGCCAGCAGTTACTCCTTGCGGGAGGGCCGAGAAGAGCAGTACTTC	CASSYSLREGREEQYF
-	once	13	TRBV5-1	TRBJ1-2	TGCGCCAGCAGCCCTCCGGGACGCGAAGGCTACACCTTC	CASSPPGREGYTF
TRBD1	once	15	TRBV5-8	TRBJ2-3	TGTGCCAGCAGCCCCGGGACAGGGAACACAGATATGCAGTATTTT	CASSPGTGNTDMQYF
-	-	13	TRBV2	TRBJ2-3	TGTGCCAGCAGTGAAGTAGCGTCAGATACGCAGTATTTT	CASSEVASDTQYF
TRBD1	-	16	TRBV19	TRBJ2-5	TGTGCCAGTAGTATAGCCGGGACAGGGGGCCAAGAGACCCAGTACTTC	CASSIAGTGGQETQYF
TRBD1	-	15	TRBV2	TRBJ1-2	TGTGCCAGCGTGGGGTCGGACAGGGCCAACTATGGCTACACCTTC	CASVGSDRANYGYTF
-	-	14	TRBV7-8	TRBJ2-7	TGTGCCAGCAGCAGAGGACACCAGAATGATGAGCAGTACTTC	CASSRGHQNDEQYF
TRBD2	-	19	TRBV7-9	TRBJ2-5	TGTGCCAGCAGCTCGCCGACTAGCGGGAGGGCCTCATCCCTGGAGACCCAGTACTTC	CASSSPTSGRASSLETQYF
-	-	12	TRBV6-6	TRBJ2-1	TGTGCCAGCAGTTACTCCCTCGTTGAGCAGTTCTTC	CASSYSLVEQFF
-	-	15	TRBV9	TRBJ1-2	TGTGCCAGCAGCGTAGGAGAGGGCCGGGAGAAGGGCTACACCTTC	CASSVGEGREKGYTF
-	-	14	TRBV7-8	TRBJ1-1	TGTGCCAGCAGCTGGGGAGGCCGGGGGACTGAAGCTTTCTTT	CASSWGGRGTEAFF
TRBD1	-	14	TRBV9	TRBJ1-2	TGTGCCAGCAGCCTGACAGGGGAAGACTATGGCTACACCTTC	CASSLTGEDYGYTF
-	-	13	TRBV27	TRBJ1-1	TGTGCCAGCAGTTCGGCAGGGGACACTGAAGCTTTCTTT	CASSSAGDTEAFF
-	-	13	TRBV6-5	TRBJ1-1	TGTGCCAGCAGTCGGGACGGTAACACTGAAGCTTTCTTT	CASSRDGNTEAFF
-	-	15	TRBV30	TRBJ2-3	TGTGCCTGGGAAGGCCCGGCGAAAGACACAGATACGCAGTATTTT	CAWEGPAKDTDTQYF
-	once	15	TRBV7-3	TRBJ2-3	TGTGCCAGCAGCTTAAGCCCAGCGGTCACAGATACGCAGTATTTT	CASSLSPAVTDTQYF
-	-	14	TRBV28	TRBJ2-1	TGTGCCAGCAGTTGGGTGGACAGCTACAATGAGCAGTTCTTC	CASSWVDSYNEQFF